A selection of T cell receptor beta chains follows, all from one sample in a study of beta chain features in type 1 diabetes. Only in-frame clones appear in the TCRdb table, and some are missing; sequencing was by immunoSEQ multiplex PCR. The sample holds 120,000 to 150,000 clones; less than 9% are singletons and the top ten take around 1.5%. The sequencing sample was made of central memory CD4+ T cells from blood. Receptors originate from a woman in her thirties in good health. CDR3s leave out the opening cysteine and the closing phenylalanine or tryptophan.

CDR3: ATFGTSYEQY
V: TRBV28

CDR3: ASSQGHGDNEQF
V: TRBV4-3

CDR3: ASRLGLQDSSYNEQF
V: TRBV12-2

CDR3: ASSYGLAGVPLYETQY
V: TRBV7-9

CDR3: ASSLGQGDTGELF
V: TRBV7-3

CDR3: ASSRTGSHAGANVLT
V: TRBV19

CDR3: SVEGDRNYGYT
V: TRBV29-1

CDR3: ASSRQGADTQY
V: TRBV25-1

CDR3: ASSLGLSTDTQY
V: TRBV5-6

CDR3: ASSNGDRGGWGYTDTQY
V: TRBV21-1

CDR3: ASSHSGQLGEQF
V: TRBV14

CDR3: ASSLTSGRENEQF
V: TRBV18

CDR3: ASSLAGSGANVLT
V: TRBV5-5

CDR3: ASSLETGVPQPQH
V: TRBV7-2

CDR3: ASTSGGMSGANVLT
V: TRBV28

CDR3: ASSVQGRLQDEQF
V: TRBV18

CDR3: ASSEEREGTQY
V: TRBV2

CDR3: ASGLGGAYEQY
V: TRBV2

CDR3: ASSPPSGTGDTDTQY
V: TRBV4-3

CDR3: ASSLGDSYGYT
V: TRBV18

CDR3: AWSVQPRGASYEQY
V: TRBV30

CDR3: ASSPAGTGDYEQY
V: TRBV18

CDR3: ASSSGLAGANEQF
V: TRBV6-6

CDR3: ASSVAGYYTDTQY
V: TRBV9

CDR3: ASSGQGAGELF
V: TRBV2